This is a list of T cell receptor beta chains from one sample in a study of post-analysis software for immune sequencing data. Each CDR3 protein gets one entry after TCRdb re-called the PCR reads with MiXCR. The sample carries 650,000 to 850,000 distinct CDR3 sequences, about 43% recorded once. Sequencing was performed on blood. These receptors all stem from a girl aged 10 to 17 with multiple sclerosis. Both conserved end residues are part of each CDR3. Fields, in order: D gene, J gene, V gene, clone size, CDR3 DNA, CDR3 protein. D genes are given only for firm matches. Clone size appears in some rows only: once, few, many, or a class for an expanded clone.

TRBD2	TRBJ2-1	TRBV7-9	NA	TGTGCCAGCAGCCCTAGCGGGAGAGGGCAGTTCTTC	CASSPSGRGQFF
NA	TRBJ2-1	TRBV7-3	NA	TGTGCCAGCTCACTTGGGACACCTTATAACAATGAGCAGTTCTTC	CASSLGTPYNNEQFF
TRBD2	TRBJ2-1	TRBV9	few	TGTGCCAGCAGCGTTTTAGCGGGGGGGAACAATGAGCAGTTCTTC	CASSVLAGGNNEQFF
NA	TRBJ2-5	TRBV27	NA	TGTGCCAGCAGTTTATTTCGCTCCGGCCGGGTAGAGCAGTACTTC	CASSLFRSGRVEQYF
NA	TRBJ1-2	TRBV5-1	few	TGCGCCAGCAGTCTCGGGACCCAATATGGCTACACCTTC	CASSLGTQYGYTF
NA	TRBJ2-5	TRBV12-3/TRBV12-4	few	TGTGCCAGCAGCCCAGGACACGGTCGAACACAAGAGACCCAGTACTTC	CASSPGHGRTQETQYF
NA	TRBJ2-3	TRBV7-7	few	TGTGCTAGCAGCTCCGGGACACCCACCGGAGATACGCAGTATTTT	CASSSGTPTGDTQYF
NA	TRBJ2-7	TRBV20-1	few	TGCAGTGTACTGGGGAGCTCCTACGAGCAGTACTTC	CSVLGSSYEQYF
TRBD2	TRBJ2-5	TRBV9	NA	TGTGCCAGCAGCGTCAATGTGGGACTAGGGGAGGGGACCCAGTACTTC	CASSVNVGLGEGTQYF
NA	TRBJ2-7	TRBV3-1	few	TGTGCCAGCAGCCAGACGTTTGGCGAGCAGTACTTC	CASSQTFGEQYF